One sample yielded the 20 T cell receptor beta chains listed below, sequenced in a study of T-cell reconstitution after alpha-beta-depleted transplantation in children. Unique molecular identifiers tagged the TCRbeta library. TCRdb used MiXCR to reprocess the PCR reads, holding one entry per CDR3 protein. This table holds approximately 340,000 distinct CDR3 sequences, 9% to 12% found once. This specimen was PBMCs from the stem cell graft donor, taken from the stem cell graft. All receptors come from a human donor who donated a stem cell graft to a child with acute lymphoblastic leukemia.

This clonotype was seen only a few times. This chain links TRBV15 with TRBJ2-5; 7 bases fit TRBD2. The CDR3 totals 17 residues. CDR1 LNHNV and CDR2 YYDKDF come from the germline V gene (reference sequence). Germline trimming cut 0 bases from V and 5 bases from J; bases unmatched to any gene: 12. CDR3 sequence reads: CATSRDRSSGRQETQYF. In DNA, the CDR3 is TGTGCCACCAGCAGAGATCGTTCTAGCGGCCGTCAGGAGACCCAGTACTTC.

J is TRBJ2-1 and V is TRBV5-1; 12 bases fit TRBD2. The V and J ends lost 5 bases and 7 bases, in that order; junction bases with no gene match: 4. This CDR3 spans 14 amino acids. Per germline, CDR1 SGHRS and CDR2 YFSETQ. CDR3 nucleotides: TGCGCCAGCAGATCCGGGACTAGCGGGAATGAGCAGTTCTTC. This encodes CASRSGTSGNEQFF.

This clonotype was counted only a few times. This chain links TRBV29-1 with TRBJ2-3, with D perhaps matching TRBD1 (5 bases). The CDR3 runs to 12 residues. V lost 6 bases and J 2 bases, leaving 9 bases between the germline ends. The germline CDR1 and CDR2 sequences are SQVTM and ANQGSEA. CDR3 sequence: CSVGQTTDTQYF. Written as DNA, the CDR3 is TGCAGCGTCGGACAAACCACAGATACGCAGTATTTT.

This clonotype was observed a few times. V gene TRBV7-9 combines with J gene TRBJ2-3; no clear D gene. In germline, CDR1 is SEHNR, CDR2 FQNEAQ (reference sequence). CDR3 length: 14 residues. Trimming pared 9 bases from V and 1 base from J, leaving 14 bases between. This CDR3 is CARDAGPGTDTQYF. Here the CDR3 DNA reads TGTGCCAGGGACGCAGGTCCAGGCACAGATACGCAGTATTTT.

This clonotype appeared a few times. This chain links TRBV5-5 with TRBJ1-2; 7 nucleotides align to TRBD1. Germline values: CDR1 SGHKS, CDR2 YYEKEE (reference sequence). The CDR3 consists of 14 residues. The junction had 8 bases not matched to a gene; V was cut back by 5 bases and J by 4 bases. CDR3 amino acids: CASSRTGDIYGYTF. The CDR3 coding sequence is TGTGCCAGCAGTAGGACAGGAGATATCTATGGCTACACCTTC. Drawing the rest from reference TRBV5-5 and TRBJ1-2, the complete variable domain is DAGVTQSPTHLIKTRGQQVTLRCSPISGHKSVSWYQQVLGQGPQFIFQYYEKEERGRGNFPDRFSARQFPNYSSELNVNALLLGDSALYLCASSRTGDIYGYTFGSGTRLTVV.

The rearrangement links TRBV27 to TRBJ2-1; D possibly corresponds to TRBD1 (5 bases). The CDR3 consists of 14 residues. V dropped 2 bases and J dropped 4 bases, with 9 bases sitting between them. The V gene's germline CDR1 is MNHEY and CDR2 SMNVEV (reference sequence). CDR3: CASSLRTPYNEQFF. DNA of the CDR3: TGTGCCAGCAGTTTAAGGACACCTTACAATGAGCAGTTCTTC.

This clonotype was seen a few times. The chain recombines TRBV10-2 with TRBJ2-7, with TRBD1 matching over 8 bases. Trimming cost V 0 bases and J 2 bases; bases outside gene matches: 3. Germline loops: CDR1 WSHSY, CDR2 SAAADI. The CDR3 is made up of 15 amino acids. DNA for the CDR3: TGCGCCAGCAGTGAGTCCGGGACAGGTCCCTACGAGCAGTACTTC. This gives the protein CASSESGTGPYEQYF.

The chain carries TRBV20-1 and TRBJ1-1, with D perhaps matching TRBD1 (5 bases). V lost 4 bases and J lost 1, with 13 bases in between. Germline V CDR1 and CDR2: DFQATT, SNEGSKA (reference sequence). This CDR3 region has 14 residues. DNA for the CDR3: TGCAGTGCTACCTCCCTGACAGAGAACACTGAAGCTTTCTTT. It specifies CSATSLTENTEAFF.

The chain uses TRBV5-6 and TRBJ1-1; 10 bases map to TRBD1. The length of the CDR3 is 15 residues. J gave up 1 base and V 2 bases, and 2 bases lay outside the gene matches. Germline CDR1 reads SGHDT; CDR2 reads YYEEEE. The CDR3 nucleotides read TGTGCCAGCAGCTTCGGGACAGGGGCGAACACTGAAGCTTTCTTT. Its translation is CASSFGTGANTEAFF.

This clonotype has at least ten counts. The CDR3 nucleotides read TGCGCCAGCAGGACAGAGGGAAGAGCTTTCTTT. Translation gives CASRTEGRAFF. J is TRBJ1-1 and V is TRBV5-1; possibly TRBD1 for D (5 bases). With 5 bases removed from V and 10 bases from J, the gap between germline ends came to 12 bases. The CDR3 covers 11 residues. The germline CDR1 and CDR2 sequences are SGHRS and YFSETQ.

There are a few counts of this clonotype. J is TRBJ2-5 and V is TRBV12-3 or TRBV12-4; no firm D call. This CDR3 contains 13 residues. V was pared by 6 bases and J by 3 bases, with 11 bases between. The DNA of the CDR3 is TGTGCCAGCAGGCCCCCCGAAAAAGAGACCCAGTACTTC. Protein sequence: CASRPPEKETQYF.

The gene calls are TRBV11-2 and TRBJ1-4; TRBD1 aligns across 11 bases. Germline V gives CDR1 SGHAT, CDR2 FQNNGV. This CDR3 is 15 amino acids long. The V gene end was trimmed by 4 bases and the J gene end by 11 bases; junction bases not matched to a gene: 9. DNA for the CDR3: TGTGCCAGCAGCTCTTACCGGGACAGGGGGAAGAAACTGTTTTTT. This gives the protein CASSSYRDRGKKLFF.

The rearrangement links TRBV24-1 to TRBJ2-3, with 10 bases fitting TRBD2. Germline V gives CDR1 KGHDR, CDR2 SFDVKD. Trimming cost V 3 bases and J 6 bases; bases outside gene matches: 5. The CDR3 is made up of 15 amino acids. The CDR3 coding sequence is TGTGCCACCAGTGATCCCGGACTAGCGGACGATACGCAGTATTTT. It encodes CATSDPGLADDTQYF.

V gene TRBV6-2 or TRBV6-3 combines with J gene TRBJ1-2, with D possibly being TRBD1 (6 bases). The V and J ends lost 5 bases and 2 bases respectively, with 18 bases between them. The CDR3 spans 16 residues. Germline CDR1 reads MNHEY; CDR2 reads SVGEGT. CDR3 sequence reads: CASSRGRTDLNYGYTF. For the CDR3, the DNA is TGTGCCAGCAGTAGAGGGAGGACAGACCTCAACTATGGCTACACCTTC.

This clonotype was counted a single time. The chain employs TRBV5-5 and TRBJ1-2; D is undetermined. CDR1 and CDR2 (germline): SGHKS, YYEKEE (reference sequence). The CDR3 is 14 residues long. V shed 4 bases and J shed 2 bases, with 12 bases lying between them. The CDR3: CASSLTHLNYGYTF. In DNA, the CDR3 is TGTGCCAGCAGCCTAACACACCTAAACTATGGCTACACCTTC.

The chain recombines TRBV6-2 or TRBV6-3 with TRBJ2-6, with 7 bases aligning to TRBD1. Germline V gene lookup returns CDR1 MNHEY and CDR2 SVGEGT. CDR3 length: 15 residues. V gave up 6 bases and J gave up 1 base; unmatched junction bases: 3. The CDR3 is CASSEQGSGANVLTF. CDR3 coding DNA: TGTGCCAGCAGCGAACAGGGGTCTGGGGCCAACGTCCTGACTTTC.

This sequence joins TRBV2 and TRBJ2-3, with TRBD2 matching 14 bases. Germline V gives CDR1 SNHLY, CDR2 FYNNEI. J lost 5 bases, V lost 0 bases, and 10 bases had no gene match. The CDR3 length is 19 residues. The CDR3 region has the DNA TGTGCCAGCAGTGAAGCGATGGGACTAGCGGGAGCTTTTATAGATACGCAGTATTTT. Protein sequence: CASSEAMGLAGAFIDTQYF.

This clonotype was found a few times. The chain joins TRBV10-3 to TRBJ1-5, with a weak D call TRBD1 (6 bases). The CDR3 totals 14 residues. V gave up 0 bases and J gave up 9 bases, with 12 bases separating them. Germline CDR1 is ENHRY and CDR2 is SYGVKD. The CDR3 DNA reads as TGTGCCATCAGTGAGTCAGGGGGAAACCTGCCCCAGCATTTT. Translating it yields CAISESGGNLPQHF.

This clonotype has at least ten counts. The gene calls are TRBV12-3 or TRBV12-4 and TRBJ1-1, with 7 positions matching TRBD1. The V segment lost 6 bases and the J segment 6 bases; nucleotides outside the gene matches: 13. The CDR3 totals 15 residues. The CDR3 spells CASRKTGYYLPEAFF. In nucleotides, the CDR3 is TGTGCCAGCAGGAAGACAGGGTACTATCTCCCTGAAGCTTTCTTT.

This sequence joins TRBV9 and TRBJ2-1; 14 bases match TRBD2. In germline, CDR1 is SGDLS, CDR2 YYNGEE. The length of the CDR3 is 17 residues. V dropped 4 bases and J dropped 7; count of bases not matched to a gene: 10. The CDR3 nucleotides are TGTGCCAGCAGCCAGAGCACCGGACTAGCGGGAGGTAATGAGCAGTTCTTC. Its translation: CASSQSTGLAGGNEQFF.